This T cell receptor beta chain stems from a study of T-cell reconstitution after alpha-beta-depleted transplantation in children. Study-level results: Newly produced T cells mostly accounted for T-cell counts and diversity one year post-transplant.

CDR1 and CDR2 from the germline V gene are SGHRS and YFSETQ. The CDR3 contains 14 residues. The V end lost 2 bases, the J end lost 6 bases, and 12 bases lay between the germline ends. This clonotype was picked up a small number of times. Its antigen is as yet unknown. Unique molecular identifiers were used to barcode this TCRbeta library. TCRdb redid the calling of the PCR reads with MiXCR, one entry per CDR3 protein. Of 500,000 to 600,000 distinct CDR3 sequences in the sample, 20% to 30% were seen once. The genes are TRBV5-1 and TRBJ2-1, with D possibly being TRBD2 (6 bases). Sequenced here: PBMCs, sampled before TCRalphabeta/CD19-depleted stem cell transplant. The TCR originated in a boy under two years old with Wiskott-Aldrich syndrome, due to receive a stem cell transplant. The CDR3 coding sequence is TGCGCCAGCAGCTTATGCGGGATGTGCAATGAGCAGTTCTTC. This sequence encodes CASSLCGMCNEQFF. Combining the CDR3 with reference TRBV5-1 and TRBJ2-1 gives the whole variable domain KAGVTQTPRYLIKTRGQQVTLSCSPISGHRSVSWYQQTPGQGLQFLFEYFSETQRNKGNFPGRFSGRQFSNSRSEMNVSTLELGDSALYLCASSLCGMCNEQFFGPGTRLTVL.